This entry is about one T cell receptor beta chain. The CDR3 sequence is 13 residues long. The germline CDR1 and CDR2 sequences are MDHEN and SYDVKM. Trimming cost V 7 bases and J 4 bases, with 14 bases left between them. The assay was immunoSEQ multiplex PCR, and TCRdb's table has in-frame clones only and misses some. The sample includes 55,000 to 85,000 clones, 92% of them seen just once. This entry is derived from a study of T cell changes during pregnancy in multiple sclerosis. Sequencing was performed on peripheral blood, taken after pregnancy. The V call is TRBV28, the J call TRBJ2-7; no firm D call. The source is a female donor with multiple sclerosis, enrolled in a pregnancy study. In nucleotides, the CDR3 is TGTGCCAGCACCCCCCCGCCGGGTTACGAGCAGTACTTC. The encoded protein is CASTPPPGYEQYF.